This T cell receptor (beta chain) originates from a study of blood T cells in healthy people across ages. PCR was performed a second time for roughly 7 to 12 cycles using a sample-barcoded 5' primer and a J-beta primer mix. TCRdb analysed the 5' RACE reads with MiXCR anew, one entry per CDR3 protein. The sample includes some 760,000 distinct CDR3 sequences, 20% to 30% of them seen just once. The CDR3 runs 17 residues. Unmatched junction bases numbered 2, after V lost 1 base and J lost 4 bases. Germline loops: CDR1 SGHTA, CDR2 FQGNSA. This clonotype was observed a handful of times. The study drew donors from healthy Caucasian individuals in Russia aged roughly 6 to 95. These data were also reused for a study on T cells of mothers and their children. Turning to that study: Healthy Caucasian mothers, a few in number, and their six children were the donors. For each mother, over 10 million TCR beta CDR3 reads were obtained, and for each child, about 3 million.

The sequence was collected from a boy between 10 and 17 years old in good health. The specimen was blood. The V and J genes are TRBV7-2 and TRBJ2-1, with 15 positions matching TRBD2. As DNA, the CDR3 is TGTGCCAGCAGCTTAGGGGGGACTAGCGGGAGGTACAATGAGCAGTTCTTC. Amino acid sequence: CASSLGGTSGRYNEQFF. The variable domain in full, completed from reference TRBV7-2 and TRBJ2-1, reads GAGVSQSPSNKVTEKGKDVELRCDPISGHTALYWYRQSLGQGLEFLIYFQGNSAPDKSGLPSDRFSAERTGGSVSTLTIQRTQQEDSAVYLCASSLGGTSGRYNEQFFGPGTRLTVL.